This T cell receptor beta chain appears in the sequencing data of a study of blood T cell repertoires in COVID-19. On the study more broadly: COVID-19 samples, acute and convalescent, were from the United States, Italy and Spain.

The CDR3 is 13 amino acids. The germline V and J ends were trimmed by 2 bases and 2 bases, with 4 bases remaining between them. Germline V gene lookup returns CDR1 SGHTA and CDR2 FQGNSA. Under the authors' procedure: Using reference gene primer amplification, nucleated cell counts were estimated. Assay: immunoSEQ multiplex PCR; the TCRdb copy retains only in-frame clones and omits some. That table supplies the V and J calls and clone size; D and trimming were determined from the DNA. The sample contains approximately 160,000 clones, 86% of which appear only once. This TCR derives from a woman in her 70s with acute or convalescent COVID-19. Sequencing was performed on peripheral blood. The chain combines TRBV7-2 with TRBJ1-5; D is unclear. As DNA, the CDR3 is TGTGCCAGCAGCTTACAGGGCAATCAGCCCCAGCATTTT. This sequence encodes CASSLQGNQPQHF.